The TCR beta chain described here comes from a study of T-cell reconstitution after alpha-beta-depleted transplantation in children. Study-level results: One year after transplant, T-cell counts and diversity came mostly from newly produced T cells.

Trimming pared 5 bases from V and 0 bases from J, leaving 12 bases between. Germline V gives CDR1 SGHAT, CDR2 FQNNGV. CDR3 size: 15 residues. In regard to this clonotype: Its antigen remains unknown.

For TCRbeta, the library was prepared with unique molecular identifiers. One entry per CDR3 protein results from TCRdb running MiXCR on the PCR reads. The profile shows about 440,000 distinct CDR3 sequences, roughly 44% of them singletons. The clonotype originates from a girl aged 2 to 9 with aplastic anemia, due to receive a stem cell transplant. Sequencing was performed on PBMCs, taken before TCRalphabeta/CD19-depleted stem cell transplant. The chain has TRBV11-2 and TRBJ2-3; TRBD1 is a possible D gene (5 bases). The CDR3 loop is CASSLWAGSTDTQYF. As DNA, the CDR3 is TGTGCCAGCAGCCTATGGGCAGGGAGCACAGATACGCAGTATTTT.